The 27 T cell receptor beta chains below were found in one sample sequenced in a study of T cell changes during pregnancy in multiple sclerosis. The data were produced by immunoSEQ multiplex PCR, yet TCRdb's version contains in-frame clones alone and is incomplete. The table includes tens of thousands of clones, approximately 92% detected once. The starting material was CD8+ T cells from peripheral blood mononuclear cells, obtained after pregnancy. The source is a female donor with multiple sclerosis, enrolled in a pregnancy study.

J is TRBJ1-1 and V is TRBV4-3, with D possibly being TRBD1 (5 bases). CDR3 length: 16 residues. Trimming stripped 3 bases from V and 2 bases from J, with 16 bases between. Germline CDR1 is LGHNA and CDR2 is YSLEER. CDR3 sequence (DNA): TGCGCCAGCAGCCAGGGGTTGGGGGGTCTTAACACTGAAGCTTTCTTT. It translates to CASSQGLGGLNTEAFF.

The chain is built from TRBV28 and TRBJ2-4; D ambiguous. CDR1 is MDHEN, CDR2 SYDVKM, per germline. V lost 2 bases to trimming and J lost 8 bases, with 7 bases between them. The CDR3 is 12 residues long. The CDR3 is CASSLGAHIQYF. The CDR3 DNA follows: TGTGCCAGCAGTTTAGGAGCTCACATTCAGTACTTC.

This chain links TRBV7-9 with TRBJ1-1; 9 nucleotides align to TRBD1. Germline V lookup: CDR1 SEHNR, CDR2 FQNEAQ (reference sequence). The CDR3 is 14 residues long. After removal of 4 bases from V and 5 bases from J, the junction contained 5 bases not matched to a gene. Here the CDR3 DNA reads TGTGCCAGCAGCTCAACAGGGGGCAAGACTGAAGCTTTCTTT. Translating gives CASSSTGGKTEAFF.

The rearrangement uses TRBV4-3 and TRBJ2-7, with TRBD1 matching 7 bases. Trimming removed 0 bases from V and 2 bases from J; junction bases left unmatched: 4. The CDR3 spans 15 residues. The germline CDR1 and CDR2 sequences are LGHNA and YSLEER. CDR3 sequence reads: CASSQDRDSPYEQYF. The CDR3 nucleotides are TGCGCCAGCAGCCAAGACCGGGACAGCCCCTACGAGCAGTACTTC.

The rearrangement uses TRBV7-9 and TRBJ2-1; a weak D match, TRBD2 (6 bases). V was clipped by 5 bases and J by 10 bases, with 21 bases between them. CDR3 length equals 15 residues. From germline, CDR1 is SEHNR and CDR2 FQNEAQ (reference sequence). Here the CDR3 DNA reads TGTGCCAGCAGCCTCCTTGGCGTAGCCCGGGGGGAGCAGTTCTTC. Amino acids: CASSLLGVARGEQFF.

This clone showed up just a few times. The CDR3: CASSYGQGLEAFF. CDR3 DNA sequence: TGCGCCAGCAGCTATGGACAGGGCCTTGAAGCTTTCTTT. This rearrangement joins TRBV5-1 to TRBJ1-1; TRBD1 matches 8 bases. V dropped 3 bases and J dropped 7; count of bases not matched to a gene: 5. The CDR3 is 13 residues long. Germline CDR1 SGHRS, CDR2 YFSETQ.

The rearrangement joins TRBV27 to TRBJ1-2, with TRBD1 matching 8 bases. The V segment lost 5 bases and the J segment 10 bases; nucleotides outside the gene matches: 9. The CDR3 is made up of 13 amino acids. CDR1 and CDR2 (germline): MNHEY, SMNVEV (reference sequence). CDR3 coding DNA: TGTGCCAGCAGTCTCACAGGGGGTTCAGACTACACCTTC. Its translation: CASSLTGGSDYTF.

The chain couples TRBV19 to TRBJ2-5; 11 positions match TRBD2. TRBJ2-7 explains the end of the DNA better; the J call may be wrong. The germline gives CDR1 LNHDA, CDR2 SQIVND (reference sequence). The CDR3 contains 15 residues. The CDR3 loop reads CASSPALAGVYEQYF. The CDR3 DNA sequence: TGTGCCAGTAGTCCCGCACTAGCGGGAGTATACGAGCAGTACTTC.

The CDR3 region is CASKEGGGNTEAFF. CDR3 nucleotides: TGTGCCAGCAAGGAGGGCGGGGGGAACACTGAAGCTTTCTTT. The chain recombines TRBV7-9 with TRBJ1-1, with D possibly TRBD1 on 5 matching bases. There are 14 residues in the CDR3. V was pared by 7 bases and J by 1 base, with 13 bases between. Germline values: CDR1 SEHNR, CDR2 FQNEAQ (reference sequence). The complete variable domain, with remaining parts taken from reference TRBV7-9 and TRBJ1-1, reads DTGVSQNPRHKITKRGQNVTFRCDPISEHNRLYWYRQTLGQGPEFLTYFQNEAQLEKSRLLSDRFSAERPKGSFSTLEIQRTEQGDSAMYLCASKEGGGNTEAFFGQGTRLTVV.

The chain links TRBV6-1 to TRBJ2-7; D unclear. This CDR3 is built from 13 residues. The V end lost 2 bases, the J end lost 2 bases, and 7 bases lay between the germline ends. Per the germline V gene, CDR1 is MNHNS and CDR2 is SASEGT. CDR3 sequence reads: CASSEYRTYEQYF. The CDR3 DNA reads as TGTGCCAGCAGTGAATACAGAACCTACGAGCAGTACTTC.

The chain links TRBV7-9 to TRBJ2-5; 7 nucleotides align to TRBD1. The CDR3 length is 15 residues. Germline loops: CDR1 SEHNR, CDR2 FQNEAQ (reference sequence). V shed 8 bases and J 5 bases; nucleotides not matched to a gene: 14. CDR3 protein: CASQPARGLKETQYF. CDR3 sequence (DNA): TGTGCCAGCCAACCGGCCAGGGGGTTAAAGGAGACCCAGTACTTC.

The chain joins TRBV5-1 to TRBJ2-7; D not certain. The CDR3 has 12 residues. V lost 7 bases and J lost 2, with 10 bases in between. Looked up from germline, CDR1 is SGHRS and CDR2 is YFSETQ. The CDR3 region is CASREDPYEQYF. Here the CDR3 DNA reads TGCGCCAGCCGCGAAGATCCCTACGAGCAGTACTTC.

This chain connects TRBV7-3 to TRBJ1-1; tentatively, D is TRBD1 (6 bases). In germline, CDR1 is SGHTA, CDR2 FQGTGA. V lost 3 bases, J lost 4 bases, and 15 bases lay in between. The CDR3 contains 15 residues. CDR3 nucleotide sequence: TGTGCCAGCAGCTTTGGGCCTACAGGGCTCACTGAAGCTTTCTTT. Protein product: CASSFGPTGLTEAFF.

This chain's CDR3 is CASSFPGMGPQETQYF. CDR3 bases: TGTGCCAGCAGCTTTCCAGGGATGGGGCCCCAAGAGACCCAGTACTTC. The chain combines TRBV5-4 with TRBJ2-5, with D possibly matching TRBD1 (5 bases). CDR3 size: 16 residues. The V gene's germline CDR1 is SGHNT and CDR2 YYREEE (reference sequence). The V end lost 2 bases, the J end lost 1 base, and 15 bases lay between the germline ends. The entire variable domain, with the rest obtained from reference TRBV5-4 and TRBJ2-5, is as follows: ETGVTQSPTHLIKTRGQQVTLRCSSQSGHNTVSWYQQALGQGPQFIFQYYREEENGRGNFPPRFSGLQFPNYSSELNVNALELDDSALYLCASSFPGMGPQETQYFGPGTRLLVL.

The rearrangement links TRBV27 to TRBJ1-1, with D uncertain. CDR1 and CDR2 from the germline V gene are MNHEY and SMNVEV (reference sequence). V was clipped by 2 bases and J by 8 bases, with 12 bases between them. This CDR3 region has 13 residues. The CDR3 bases are TGTGCCAGCAGTTTAAAGGTTGGGCGCGAAGCTTTCTTT. It encodes CASSLKVGREAFF.

This chain joins TRBV5-1 and TRBJ2-2; unclear D gene. The CDR3 is made up of 12 amino acids. In germline, CDR1 is SGHRS, CDR2 YFSETQ. Trimming took off 4 bases at V and 4 bases at J, with 5 bases between the two ends. The chain's CDR3 is CASSLITGELFF. CDR3 coding DNA: TGCGCCAGCAGCCTTATCACCGGGGAGCTGTTTTTT.

The rearrangement joins TRBV4-1 to TRBJ1-2; 7 nucleotides align to TRBD1. The ends lost 3 bases at V and 2 bases at J; junction bases unmatched: 3. The CDR3 is 14 residues long. CDR1 and CDR2 (germline): MGHRA, YSYEKL. CDR3 loop: CASSQARGNYGYTF. CDR3 nucleotide sequence: TGCGCCAGCAGCCAGGCCAGGGGGAACTATGGCTACACCTTC.

The rearrangement links TRBV7-6 to TRBJ2-7, with a tentative D call TRBD2 (7 bases). Trimming took 2 bases from V and 7 from J, leaving 15 bases between them. CDR1 is SGHVS and CDR2 is FNYEAQ in the germline V gene. The CDR3 is 14 residues long. The CDR3 bases are TGTGCCAGCAGCTTATATGGCGGGGGCGGAGAGCAGTACTTC. Its translation: CASSLYGGGGEQYF.

The chain links TRBV4-3 to TRBJ2-7, with D tentatively TRBD2 (5 bases). The germline V and J ends were trimmed by 1 base and 7 bases, with 17 bases remaining between them. Per germline, CDR1 LGHNA and CDR2 YSLEER. The CDR3 totals 15 residues. CDR3 DNA sequence: TGCGCCAGCAGCCAAGCTTCGGGGATGTCTAGGGAGCAGTACTTC. Translation: CASSQASGMSREQYF.

This sequence joins TRBV9 and TRBJ2-1; tentative D call: TRBD2 (6 bases). CDR1 is SGDLS and CDR2 is YYNGEE in the germline V gene. The CDR3 loop spans 17 amino acids. Trimming removed 4 bases from V and 1 base from J, with 18 bases in between. CDR3 in amino acids: CASSQTGLPTSYNEQFF. The CDR3 DNA reads TGTGCCAGCAGCCAAACGGGACTTCCAACGTCCTACAATGAGCAGTTCTTC.

The chain employs TRBV7-9 and TRBJ1-1, with 11 positions matching TRBD1. The CDR3 is 16 amino acids. J lost 5 bases, V lost 6 bases, and 11 bases had no gene match. Germline V gene lookup returns CDR1 SEHNR and CDR2 FQNEAQ (reference sequence). CDR3 protein: CASRAGTGGVWTEAFF. In DNA form, the CDR3 reads TGTGCCAGCAGGGCCGGGACAGGGGGAGTTTGGACTGAAGCTTTCTTT.

This chain connects TRBV6-4 to TRBJ2-6; D is unclear. The ends were cut back, 7 bases at V and 4 bases at J, with 11 bases in the middle. Germline CDR1 reads MRHNA; CDR2 reads SNTAGT. The length of the CDR3 is 14 residues. CDR3 bases: TGTGCCAGCACCCCCAGTACGGGGGCCAACGTCCTGACTTTC. It yields the protein CASTPSTGANVLTF.

V and J are TRBV4-3 and TRBJ1-1, with TRBD1 matching 8 bases. This CDR3 is 14 amino acids long. Germline V gene data show CDR1 as LGHNA and CDR2 as YSLEER. With 4 bases clipped from V and 1 base from J, the junction kept 2 bases outside the gene matches. CDR3 coding DNA: TGCGCCAGCAGCCTCGGACAGGGGAACACTGAAGCTTTCTTT. Encoded protein: CASSLGQGNTEAFF.

This rearrangement joins TRBV6-5 to TRBJ2-7; D unclear. Germline lookup yields CDR1 MNHEY and CDR2 SVGAGI. V was shortened by 6 bases and J by 2 bases, with 11 bases between the two germline ends. This CDR3 spans 13 amino acids. CDR3 sequence: CASRSHIAYEQYF. DNA for the CDR3: TGTGCCAGCAGATCCCACATCGCCTACGAGCAGTACTTC.

The V and J genes are TRBV15 and TRBJ2-5; 8 bases are a match to TRBD1. From germline, CDR1 is LNHNV and CDR2 YYDKDF (reference sequence). The CDR3 consists of 17 residues. Trimming at V came to 3 bases and at J to 4 bases, leaving 13 bases not matched to a gene. Here the CDR3 DNA reads TGTGCCACCAGCAGCGGCACCGAAGGACAGGGCGGAGAGACCCAGTACTTC. This gives the protein CATSSGTEGQGGETQYF.

The rearrangement uses TRBV7-9 and TRBJ2-7, with D perhaps TRBD1 (5 bases). This CDR3 is 12 amino acids long. V was pared by 10 bases and J by 6 bases, with 16 bases between. Germline lookup yields CDR1 SEHNR and CDR2 FQNEAQ (reference sequence). CDR3 DNA: TGTGCCACCCGGACAAGAGTGGGCGAGCAGTACTTC. Translation: CATRTRVGEQYF.

The rearrangement links TRBV7-9 to TRBJ2-1; D may be TRBD2 (5 bases). Trimming pared 1 base from V and 10 bases from J, leaving 11 bases between. The germline V gene has CDR1 SEHNR and CDR2 FQNEAQ (reference sequence). This CDR3 comprises 13 residues. As DNA, the CDR3 is TGTGCCAGCAGCTTAGGCCCCCGAGGGGAGCAGTTCTTC. Translated, it gives CASSLGPRGEQFF. Based on the CDR3 plus reference TRBV7-9 and TRBJ2-1, the full variable domain is DTGVSQNPRHKITKRGQNVTFRCDPISEHNRLYWYRQTLGQGPEFLTYFQNEAQLEKSRLLSDRFSAERPKGSFSTLEIQRTEQGDSAMYLCASSLGPRGEQFFGPGTRLTVL.